What follows are 24 T cell receptor beta chains derived from one specimen sequenced in a study of T cells in Graves' hyperthyroidism and ophthalmopathy. Using RNA transcripts as the source, TCR beta CDR3 regions were amplified. The HTBI primer set was used in a first-round RT-PCR of the TCR CDR3. Each CDR3 protein gets one entry after TCRdb re-called the multiplex PCR reads with MiXCR. The sample yields around 620,000 distinct CDR3 sequences, 15% to 20% seen once. The sequenced sample was blood. The receptor set was obtained from a woman younger than 45 with Graves' hyperthyroidism.

This clonotype was detected many times. The chain joins TRBV2 to TRBJ1-5; unclear D gene. Germline values: CDR1 SNHLY, CDR2 FYNNEI. The germline V and J ends were trimmed by 6 bases and 0 bases, with 15 bases remaining between them. The CDR3 totals 16 residues. CDR3 DNA sequence: TGTGCCAGCAGAGACACGATAGGTTATAGCAATCAGCCCCAGCATTTT. It encodes CASRDTIGYSNQPQHF.

The chain has TRBV5-6 and TRBJ1-1, with 9 bases lining up with TRBD1. Germline-derived CDR1 and CDR2 are SGHDT and YYEEEE. V was pared by 1 base and J by 10 bases, with 14 bases of the junction left unmatched. CDR3 length equals 16 residues. CDR3 sequence (DNA): TGTGCCAGCAGCTTGATATGGGACAGGGCCAAACCCGGAGCTTTCTTT. Translation: CASSLIWDRAKPGAFF.

This clonotype was picked up a small number of times. Given a much more abundant clone one base away, this may be a read error. The rearrangement links TRBV20-1 to TRBJ1-3; weak D call: TRBD1 (6 bases). Germline V lookup: CDR1 DFQATT, CDR2 SNEGSKA (reference sequence). The CDR3 totals 14 residues. The CDR3 DNA is TGCAGTGCTGGGAGCAGGGGAAAGGGAAACACCACATATTTT. Translation gives CSAGSRGKGNTTYF.

This clonotype was seen repeatedly, ten times or more. V and J are TRBV7-6 and TRBJ1-1; 7 positions agree with TRBD1. Germline V CDR1 and CDR2: SGHVS, FNYEAQ. This CDR3 comprises 15 residues. J lost 1 base, V lost 5 bases, and 7 bases had no gene match. The CDR3 here is CASSAETGRNTEAFF. The CDR3 DNA reads as TGTGCCAGCAGCGCCGAGACAGGGAGGAACACTGAAGCTTTCTTT.

Many counts were recorded for this clonotype. CDR3 in DNA: TGTGCCAGCAGCTTAGGAGGTGGGGGGGGAGTCAGAGATACGCAGTATTTT. Amino acid sequence: CASSLGGGGGVRDTQYF. V gene TRBV7-3 combines with J gene TRBJ2-3; 7 nucleotides agree with TRBD2. The CDR3 is made up of 17 amino acids. With 2 bases clipped from V and 5 bases from J, the junction kept 13 bases outside the gene matches. Germline-derived CDR1 and CDR2 are SGHTA and FQGTGA.

This clonotype was seen many times. The V gene is TRBV30, the J gene TRBJ1-4; tentative D call: TRBD1 (5 bases). Trimming left V 0 bases short and J 6 bases short, with 14 bases between. The germline V gene encodes CDR1 GTSNPN and CDR2 SVGIG (reference sequence). The CDR3 has 15 amino acids. In DNA form, the CDR3 reads TGTGCCTGGAGTGTTCAGGGTGTCGGCTATGAAAAACTGTTTTTT. This encodes CAWSVQGVGYEKLFF.

Of note for this clonotype: Being one base from a much bigger clone, this may be a read error. The V call is TRBV30, the J call TRBJ2-1; D call uncertain. Germline CDR1 is GTSNPN and CDR2 is SVGIG (reference sequence). The CDR3 spans 14 residues. The V end lost 6 bases, the J end lost 11 bases, and 23 bases lay between the germline ends. CDR3 region: CACFSDHKVDQQFF. CDR3 in DNA: TGTGCCTGCTTCTCGGACCATAAGGTCGATCAGCAGTTCTTC.

A few counts support this clonotype. The rearrangement links TRBV7-3 to TRBJ1-1; D not certain. V lost 4 bases, J lost 4 bases, and 28 bases lay in between. From germline, CDR1 is SGHTA and CDR2 FQGTGA. The CDR3 has 19 residues. Written as DNA, the CDR3 is TGTGCCAGCAGCTCCCCCCGGCCGGGAGATTGGCTGTGGGGCACTGAAGCTTTCTTT. This translates into CASSSPRPGDWLWGTEAFF.

This clonotype was recorded at least ten times. V is TRBV14 and J is TRBJ2-7; TRBD2 might be the D (6 bases). The germline CDR1 and CDR2 sequences are SGHDN and FVKESK. The CDR3 length is 14 residues. V lost 4 bases and J 3 bases, leaving 13 bases between the germline ends. DNA of the CDR3: TGTGCCAGCAGCCTCCTGGGACTGAGCTACGAGCAGTACTTC. Amino acid sequence: CASSLLGLSYEQYF. Using reference TRBV14 and TRBJ2-7 for the parts outside the CDR3, the full variable domain is EAGVTQFPSHSVIEKGQTVTLRCDPISGHDNLYWYRRVMGKEIKFLLHFVKESKQDESGMPNNRFLAERTGGTYSTLKVQPAELEDSGVYFCASSLLGLSYEQYFGPGTRLTVT.

The V and J genes are TRBV7-3 and TRBJ1-6; D remains unclear. Trimming took 5 bases from V and 8 from J, leaving 16 bases between them. Germline loops: CDR1 SGHTA, CDR2 FQGTGA. The length of the CDR3 is 15 residues. Written as DNA, the CDR3 is TGTGCCAGCAGCCGATTGAATGGCTACTATTCACCCCTCCACTTT. It translates to CASSRLNGYYSPLHF.

This clonotype showed up just a few times. The chain couples TRBV3-1 to TRBJ1-5; D perhaps matches TRBD1 (6 bases). The germline V gene encodes CDR1 LGHDT and CDR2 YNNKEL (reference sequence). Trimming took off 6 bases at V and 9 bases at J, with 18 bases between the two ends. The CDR3 runs to 14 residues. CDR3 loop: CASSPDRPWRPQHF. The CDR3 region has the DNA TGTGCCAGCAGTCCAGACAGGCCGTGGAGGCCCCAGCATTTT.

At least ten counts were recorded for this clonotype. V is TRBV7-3 and J is TRBJ2-1; D ambiguous. Per germline, CDR1 SGHTA and CDR2 FQGTGA. There are 16 residues in the CDR3. The ends were cut back, 2 bases at V and 2 bases at J, with 13 bases in the middle. The CDR3 DNA reads TGTGCCAGCAGCTTATCTGGGTCTAACACCTACAATGAGCAGTTCTTC. Translation: CASSLSGSNTYNEQFF.

The gene calls are TRBV28 and TRBJ1-5; possibly TRBD1 for D (6 bases). V was trimmed by 6 bases and J by 7 bases, leaving 13 bases between them. This CDR3 is 13 amino acids long. The V gene's germline CDR1 is MDHEN and CDR2 SYDVKM. CDR3 residues: CASSGGGEQPQHF. CDR3 DNA: TGTGCCAGCAGCGGGGGGGGCGAGCAGCCCCAGCATTTT.

This clonotype was found many times. The gene calls are TRBV3-1 and TRBJ2-7, with a tentative D call TRBD1 (5 bases). The CDR3 spans 12 residues. Germline CDR1 LGHDT, CDR2 YNNKEL (reference sequence). V dropped 7 bases and J dropped 2 bases, with 9 bases sitting between them. CDR3 in DNA: TGTGCCAGCACCCCAGGGACCTACGAGCAGTACTTC. It is translated as CASTPGTYEQYF.

This clonotype was seen many times. V usage is TRBV2 and J usage is TRBJ2-1; TRBD1 agrees at 7 bases. Germline values: CDR1 SNHLY, CDR2 FYNNEI. V gave up 6 bases and J gave up 5 bases; unmatched junction bases: 7. The CDR3 contains 14 residues. CDR3 protein: CASSAGTAHNEQFF. The DNA for the CDR3 is TGTGCCAGCAGCGCCGGGACAGCCCACAATGAGCAGTTCTTC. Full variable domain (remainder filled in from reference TRBV2 and TRBJ2-1): EPEVTQTPSHQVTQMGQEVILRCVPISNHLYFYWYRQILGQKVEFLVSFYNNEISEKSEIFDDQFSVERPDGSNFTLKIRSTKLEDSAMYFCASSAGTAHNEQFFGPGTRLTVL.

This clonotype was recorded at least ten times. J is TRBJ1-1 and V is TRBV29-1; no clear D gene. Per the germline V gene, CDR1 is SQVTM and CDR2 is ANQGSEA. The CDR3 sequence is 11 residues long. V lost 0 bases, J lost 6 bases, and 5 bases lay in between. The CDR3 DNA is TGCAGCGTTGAAGATCCCGCTGAAGCTTTCTTT. This gives the protein CSVEDPAEAFF.

The gene calls are TRBV29-1 and TRBJ2-7; D ambiguous. The CDR3 covers 13 residues. Trimming removed 4 bases from V and 0 bases from J, with 10 bases in between. Germline V lookup: CDR1 SQVTM, CDR2 ANQGSEA. DNA for the CDR3: TGCAGCGTTGTAGTTAACTACTCCTACGAGCAGTACTTC. It translates to CSVVVNYSYEQYF.

The chain couples TRBV20-1 to TRBJ1-5; perhaps TRBD1 as D (6 bases). The CDR3 extends over 13 amino acids. Trimming pared 6 bases from V and 1 base from J, leaving 10 bases between. CDR1 is DFQATT, CDR2 SNEGSKA, per germline (reference sequence). In nucleotides, the CDR3 is TGCAGTGCCACAGGGCTAAGCAATCAGCCCCAGCATTTT. It is translated as CSATGLSNQPQHF.

The J gene is TRBJ1-6, the V gene TRBV7-8; D remains unclear. The CDR3 is made up of 16 amino acids. Deletions cut 0 bases from V and 3 bases from J, with 9 bases between. Germline CDR1 is SGHVS and CDR2 is FQNEAQ. This chain's CDR3 is CASSLAAGYYNSPLHF. CDR3 coding DNA: TGTGCCAGCAGCTTAGCTGCAGGTTACTATAATTCACCCCTCCACTTT.

This clonotype was picked up a small number of times. The chain joins TRBV20-1 to TRBJ2-2, with D possibly called TRBD1 or TRBD2 (5 bases each). This CDR3 is 15 amino acids long. Germline values: CDR1 DFQATT, CDR2 SNEGSKA (reference sequence). The ends were cut back, 3 bases at V and 3 bases at J, with 14 bases in the middle. In DNA form, the CDR3 reads TGCAGTGCTAGTTCCCCGGGACCACACACCGGGGAGCTGTTTTTT. It yields the protein CSASSPGPHTGELFF.

This clonotype was recorded many times. CDR3 bases: TGTGCCAGCAGCCAAGTAGGGGCGACGGCTAATGAAAAACTGTTTTTT. This sequence encodes CASSQVGATANEKLFF. The V gene is TRBV3-1, the J gene TRBJ1-4, with D possibly being TRBD1 (5 bases). The CDR3 extends over 16 amino acids. Germline CDR1 reads LGHDT; CDR2 reads YNNKEL (reference sequence). Trimming took off 1 base at V and 3 bases at J, with 12 bases between the two ends.

This rearrangement joins TRBV4-1 to TRBJ2-2; TRBD2 matches 7 bases. The V gene's germline CDR1 is MGHRA and CDR2 YSYEKL. This CDR3 region has 15 residues. The J segment lost 4 bases and the V segment lost 4 bases, leaving 6 bases of the junction unmatched. The CDR3 protein is CASSPGTTITGELFF. DNA of the CDR3: TGCGCCAGCAGCCCCGGGACTACCATCACCGGGGAGCTGTTTTTT.

The table lists this clonotype with a few counts. The chain uses TRBV9 and TRBJ1-2, with D possibly TRBD1 on 5 matching bases. Trimming took off 6 bases at V and 7 bases at J, with 13 bases between the two ends. The germline V gene encodes CDR1 SGDLS and CDR2 YYNGEE. This CDR3 has 12 amino acids. The chain's CDR3 is CASIDRGRGYTF. CDR3 bases: TGTGCCAGCATTGACAGAGGCCGTGGCTACACCTTC.

This clonotype was counted at least ten times. This chain uses TRBV6-1 with TRBJ1-2; D ambiguous. Trimming took 6 bases from V and 7 from J, leaving 15 bases between them. Germline V CDR1 and CDR2: MNHNS, SASEGT. The CDR3 totals 13 residues. The CDR3 loop is CASSPQRPPGYTF. CDR3 in DNA: TGTGCCAGCAGCCCACAGCGCCCCCCTGGCTACACCTTC.